This T cell receptor beta chain was observed in a study of blood T cell repertoires in COVID-19. Study-level background: The United States, Italy and Spain supplied acute and convalescent COVID-19 samples. PBMCs, B-cell-depleted T cells, or T cells provided the cDNA or gDNA that made up the material.

How the authors handled the data: Estimation of nucleated cell counts relied on the amplification of reference gene primers. Sequenced by immunoSEQ multiplex PCR; TCRdb stores in-frame clones only, minus some. V and J calls and clone size are as listed in that table; D and trimming were resolved from the DNA. The sample consists of around 310,000 clones, more than 75% of them appearing once. The CDR3 length is 16 residues. With V trimmed by 6 bases and J by 1 base, 9 bases remained unmatched. Germline V CDR1 and CDR2: LNHNV, YYDKDF (reference sequence). The source material was peripheral blood. This TCR was recovered from a woman in her 50s with active or convalescent COVID-19. The V call is TRBV15, the J call TRBJ1-3, with 7 bases identical to TRBD1. Here the CDR3 reads CATRTWTGSSGNTIYF. CDR3 nucleotide sequence: TGTGCCACCAGGACCTGGACAGGCAGTTCTGGAAACACCATATATTTT.